These T cell receptor beta chains were read from a single sample in a study of blood T cell repertoires in COVID-19. Clones were read by immunoSEQ multiplex PCR, and TCRdb kept only the in-frame ones, dropping some. The top ten clones hold roughly 45% of a sample with roughly 53,000 clones, about 76% of them seen once. Sequenced material: peripheral blood. The receptors derive from a man aged 70-80 years with active or convalescent COVID-19. CDR3s include the opening cysteine and the closing phenylalanine or tryptophan. A D gene is named only where the DNA matches it firmly. Rows give clone size only sometimes, using once, few, many, or a class for an expanded clone.

>.|TRBJ2-3|TRBD2|TRBV18
CASSLRTSGNTDTQYF
TGTGCCAGCTCATTGCGGACTAGCGGCAACACAGATACGCAGTATTTT
>few|TRBJ2-5|.|TRBV19
CASSQQSAAPETQYF
TGTGCCAGTAGTCAACAATCGGCGGCGCCGGAGACCCAGTACTTC
>.|TRBJ1-2|TRBD1|TRBV7-9
CASNTNRGRDYGYTF
TGTGCCAGCAACACAAACAGGGGGAGAGACTATGGCTACACCTTC
>few|TRBJ2-2|TRBD1|TRBV9
CASSVTGDSGELFF
TGTGCCAGCAGCGTGACAGGGGACAGCGGGGAGCTGTTTTTT
>few|TRBJ2-7|.|TRBV5-6
CASSLDYSDEQYF
TGTGCCAGCAGCTTGGACTACTCCGACGAGCAGTACTTC
>.|TRBJ1-5|TRBD1|TRBV19
CASSIGVRGKNQPQHF
TGTGCCAGTAGTATAGGAGTCAGGGGGAAGAATCAGCCCCAGCATTTT
>.|TRBJ1-2|.|TRBV7-2
CASSLLPVAQNYGYTF
TGTGCCAGCAGCCTTCTCCCGGTAGCGCAGAACTATGGCTACACCTTC
>few|TRBJ1-1|TRBD1|TRBV19
CASSGGQGAKNTEAFF
TGTGCCAGTAGTGGGGGACAGGGGGCCAAGAACACTGAAGCTTTCTTT
>.|TRBJ1-4|.|TRBV4-2
CASSQVRGGEKLFF
TGTGCCAGCAGCCAAGTCAGGGGAGGGGAAAAACTGTTTTTT
>.|TRBJ2-3|.|TRBV7-2
CASSSGLATGGDTQYF
TGTGCCAGCAGCTCGGGACTAGCCACAGGGGGGGATACGCAGTATTTT
>.|TRBJ1-1|.|TRBV2
CASSLRRDTEAFF
TGTGCCAGCAGTCTCCGGAGGGACACTGAAGCTTTCTTT
>once|TRBJ2-5|.|TRBV6-2/TRBV6-3
CASSYGQLETQYF
TGTGCCAGCAGTTACGGACAGCTAGAGACCCAGTACTTC
>.|TRBJ2-7|.|TRBV7-2
CASSSGLREQYF
TGTGCCAGCAGCTCAGGCCTCAGAGAGCAGTACTTC
>few|TRBJ2-1|TRBD1|TRBV6-5
CASSSGQGFNEQFF
TGTGCCAGCAGTTCCGGACAGGGCTTCAATGAGCAGTTCTTC
>.|TRBJ1-5|TRBD1|TRBV4-3
CASSQDGTGGRQPQHF
TGCGCCAGCAGCCAGGACGGGACAGGGGGCCGTCAGCCCCAGCATTTT